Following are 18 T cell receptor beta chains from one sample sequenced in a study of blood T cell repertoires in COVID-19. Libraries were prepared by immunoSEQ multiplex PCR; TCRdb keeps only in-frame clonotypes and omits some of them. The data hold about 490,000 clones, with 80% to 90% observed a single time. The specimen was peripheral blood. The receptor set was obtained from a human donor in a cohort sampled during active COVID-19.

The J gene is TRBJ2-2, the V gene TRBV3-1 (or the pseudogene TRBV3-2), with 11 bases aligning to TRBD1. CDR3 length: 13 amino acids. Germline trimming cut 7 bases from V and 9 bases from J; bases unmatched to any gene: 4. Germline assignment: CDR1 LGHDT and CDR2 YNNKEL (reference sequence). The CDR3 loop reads CASMDRGRRELFF. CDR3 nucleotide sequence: TGTGCCAGCATGGACAGGGGGCGAAGGGAGCTGTTTTTT.

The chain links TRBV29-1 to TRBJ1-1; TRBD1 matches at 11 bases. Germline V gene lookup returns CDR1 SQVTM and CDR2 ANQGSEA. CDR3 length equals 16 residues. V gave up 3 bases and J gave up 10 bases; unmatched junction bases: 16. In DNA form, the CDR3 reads TGCAGCGTTGATATGGGACAGGGGGGCGGGGCGGGAGGAGCTTTCTTT. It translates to CSVDMGQGGGAGGAFF.

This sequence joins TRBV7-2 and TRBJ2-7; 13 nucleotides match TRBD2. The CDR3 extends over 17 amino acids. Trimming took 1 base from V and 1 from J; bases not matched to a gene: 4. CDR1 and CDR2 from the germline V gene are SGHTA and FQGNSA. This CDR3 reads CASSLGLAGGVSYEQYF. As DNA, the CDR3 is TGTGCCAGCAGCTTAGGACTAGCGGGAGGCGTTTCCTACGAGCAGTACTTC.

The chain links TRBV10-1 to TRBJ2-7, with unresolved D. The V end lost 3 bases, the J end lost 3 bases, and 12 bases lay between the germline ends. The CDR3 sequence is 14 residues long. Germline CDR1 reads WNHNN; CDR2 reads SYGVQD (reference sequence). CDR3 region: CASSDFKENYEQYF. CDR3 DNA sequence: TGCGCCAGCAGTGACTTTAAGGAGAACTACGAGCAGTACTTC.

The CDR3 protein is CASGTVGRLNTEAFF. In DNA, the CDR3 is TGTGCCAGTGGGACAGTAGGTCGGCTGAACACTGAAGCTTTCTTT. This chain uses TRBV19 with TRBJ1-1; TRBD1 matches 7 bases. J gave up 0 bases and V 8 bases, and 9 bases lay outside the gene matches. CDR1 is LNHDA and CDR2 is SQIVND in the germline V gene (reference sequence). The CDR3 sequence is 15 residues long.

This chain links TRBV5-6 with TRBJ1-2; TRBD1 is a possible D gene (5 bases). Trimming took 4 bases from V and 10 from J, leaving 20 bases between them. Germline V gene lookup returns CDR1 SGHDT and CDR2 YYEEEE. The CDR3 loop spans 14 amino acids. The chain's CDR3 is CASSPNQGLKLYTF. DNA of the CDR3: TGTGCCAGCAGCCCCAACCAGGGACTAAAACTCTACACCTTC.

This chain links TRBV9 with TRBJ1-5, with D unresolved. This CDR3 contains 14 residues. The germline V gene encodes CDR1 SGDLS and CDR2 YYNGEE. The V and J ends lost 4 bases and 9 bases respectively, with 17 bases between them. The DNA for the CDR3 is TGTGCCAGCAGCTGGAGTAGCGGAACCGGGCCCCAGCATTTT. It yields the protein CASSWSSGTGPQHF.

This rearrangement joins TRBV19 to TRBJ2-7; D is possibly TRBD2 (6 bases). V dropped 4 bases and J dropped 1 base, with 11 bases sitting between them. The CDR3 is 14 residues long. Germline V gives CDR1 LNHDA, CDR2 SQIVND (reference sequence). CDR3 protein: CASSKGRRSYEQYF. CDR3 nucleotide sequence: TGTGCCAGTAGTAAGGGGAGGAGGTCCTACGAGCAGTACTTC.

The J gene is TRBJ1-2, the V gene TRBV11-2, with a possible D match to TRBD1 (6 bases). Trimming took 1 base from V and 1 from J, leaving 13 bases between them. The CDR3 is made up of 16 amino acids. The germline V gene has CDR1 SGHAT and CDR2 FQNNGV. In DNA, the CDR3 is TGTGCCAGCAGCTTAGGGGGGCGAGGACTTAACTATGGCTACACCTTC. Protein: CASSLGGRGLNYGYTF.

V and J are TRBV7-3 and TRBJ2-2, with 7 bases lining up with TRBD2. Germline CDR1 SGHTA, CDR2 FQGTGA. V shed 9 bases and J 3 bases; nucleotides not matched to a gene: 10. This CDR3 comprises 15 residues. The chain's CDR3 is CASQGVGGYTGELFF. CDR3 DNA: TGTGCCAGTCAGGGTGTGGGAGGGTACACCGGGGAGCTGTTTTTT. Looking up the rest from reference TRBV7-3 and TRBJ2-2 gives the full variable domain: GAGVSQTPSNKVTEKGKYVELRCDPISGHTALYWYRQSLGQGPEFLIYFQGTGAADDSGLPNDRFFAVRPEGSVSTLKIQRTERGDSAVYLCASQGVGGYTGELFFGEGSRLTVL.

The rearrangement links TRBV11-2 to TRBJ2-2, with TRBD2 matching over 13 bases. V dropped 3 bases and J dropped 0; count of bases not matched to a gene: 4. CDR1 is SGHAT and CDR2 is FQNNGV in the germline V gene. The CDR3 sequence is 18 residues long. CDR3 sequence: CASSFAGLAGTNTGELFF. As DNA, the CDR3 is TGTGCCAGCAGCTTTGCGGGACTAGCGGGAACGAACACCGGGGAGCTGTTTTTT.

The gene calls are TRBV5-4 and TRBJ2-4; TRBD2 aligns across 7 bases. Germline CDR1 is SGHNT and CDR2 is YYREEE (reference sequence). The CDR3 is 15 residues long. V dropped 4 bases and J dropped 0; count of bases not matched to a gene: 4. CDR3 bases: TGTGCCAGCAGCCATGAGCGGGGAGCCAAAAACATTCAGTACTTC. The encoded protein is CASSHERGAKNIQYF. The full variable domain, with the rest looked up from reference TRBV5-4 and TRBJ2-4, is ETGVTQSPTHLIKTRGQQVTLRCSSQSGHNTVSWYQQALGQGPQFIFQYYREEENGRGNFPPRFSGLQFPNYSSELNVNALELDDSALYLCASSHERGAKNIQYFGAGTRLSVL.

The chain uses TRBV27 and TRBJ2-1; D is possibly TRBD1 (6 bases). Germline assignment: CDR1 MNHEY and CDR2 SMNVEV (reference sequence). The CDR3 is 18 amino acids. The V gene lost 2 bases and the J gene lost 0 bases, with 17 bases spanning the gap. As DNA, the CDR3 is TGTGCCAGCAGTTTAAGAGGCAGGGGCTGGAGCTCCTACAATGAGCAGTTCTTC. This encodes CASSLRGRGWSSYNEQFF.

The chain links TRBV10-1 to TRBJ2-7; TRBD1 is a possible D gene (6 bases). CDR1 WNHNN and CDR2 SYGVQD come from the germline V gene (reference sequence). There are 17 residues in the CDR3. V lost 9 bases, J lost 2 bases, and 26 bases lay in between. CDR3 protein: CASDRDNPIPRTYEQYF. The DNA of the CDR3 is TGCGCCAGTGACCGGGACAACCCTATACCACGGACCTACGAGCAGTACTTC.

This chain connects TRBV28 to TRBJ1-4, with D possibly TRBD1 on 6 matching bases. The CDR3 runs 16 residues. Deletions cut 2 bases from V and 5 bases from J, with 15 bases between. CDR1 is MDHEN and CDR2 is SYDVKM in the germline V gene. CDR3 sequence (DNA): TGTGCCAGCAGTTTAGCAGGGGCAGGTCGGAATGAAAAACTGTTTTTT. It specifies CASSLAGAGRNEKLFF.

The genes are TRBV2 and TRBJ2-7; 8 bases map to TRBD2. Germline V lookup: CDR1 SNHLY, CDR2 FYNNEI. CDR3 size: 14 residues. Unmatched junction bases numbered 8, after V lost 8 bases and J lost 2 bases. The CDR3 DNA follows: TGTGCCAGCCGTCGGGAGGGGCCCCCCTACGAGCAGTACTTC. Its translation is CASRREGPPYEQYF.

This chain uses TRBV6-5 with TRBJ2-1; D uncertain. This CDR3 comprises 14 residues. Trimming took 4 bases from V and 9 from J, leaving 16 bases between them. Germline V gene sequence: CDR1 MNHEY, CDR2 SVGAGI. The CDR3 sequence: CASSSWSLSSEQFF. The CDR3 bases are TGTGCCAGCAGTTCTTGGTCCCTTTCGAGTGAGCAGTTCTTC.

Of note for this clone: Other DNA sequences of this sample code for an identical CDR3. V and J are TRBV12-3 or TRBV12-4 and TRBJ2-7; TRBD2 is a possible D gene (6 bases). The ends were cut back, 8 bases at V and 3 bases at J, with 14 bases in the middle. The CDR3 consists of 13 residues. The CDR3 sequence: CASSRGTRYEQYF. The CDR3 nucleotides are TGTGCCAGCTCACGCGGGACGCGCTACGAGCAGTACTTC.